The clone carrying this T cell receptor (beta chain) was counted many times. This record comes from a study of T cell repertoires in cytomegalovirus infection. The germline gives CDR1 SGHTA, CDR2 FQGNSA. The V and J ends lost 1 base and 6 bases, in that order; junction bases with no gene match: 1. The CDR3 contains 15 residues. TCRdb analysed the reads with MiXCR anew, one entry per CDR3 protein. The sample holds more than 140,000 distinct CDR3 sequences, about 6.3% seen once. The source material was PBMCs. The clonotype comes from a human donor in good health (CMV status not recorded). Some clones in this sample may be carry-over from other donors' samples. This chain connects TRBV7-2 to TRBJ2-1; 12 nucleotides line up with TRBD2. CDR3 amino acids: CASSLGTSGANEQFF. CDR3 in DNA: TGTGCCAGCAGCTTAGGGACTAGCGGGGCCAATGAGCAGTTCTTC.